Below are 3 T cell receptor beta chains sequenced from a single sample in a study of CDR3 diversity in severe acne (dated by TCRdb to between 2018 and 2021). Libraries were made using PCR. Sequencing was performed on an Illumina HiSeq 2000. TCRdb passed the public sequencing reads through fastp at Q25 and MiXCR, retaining productive beta sequences. Records with the same CDR3 protein are collapsed into one entry carrying the most frequent genes and DNA. The sample contains 90,000 or so distinct CDR3 sequences, 45% to 55% of them found a single time. The top ten constitute 10% of the sample. Sequencing used blood. These receptors were obtained from a male donor in good health, serving as a control.

This clonotype was seen only a few times. V and J are TRBV29-1 and TRBJ2-7; D possibly corresponds to TRBD2 (6 bases). The germline V gene has CDR1 SQVTM and CDR2 ANQGSEA. The CDR3 contains 12 residues. V gave up 4 bases and J gave up 0 bases, with 7 bases separating them. CDR3 protein: CSVGRGSYEQYF. Here the CDR3 DNA reads TGCAGCGTTGGGAGGGGCTCCTACGAGCAGTACTTC.

This clonotype was counted at least ten times. This rearrangement joins TRBV6-1 to TRBJ1-1; D uncertain. V was clipped by 8 bases and J by 5 bases, with 12 bases between them. CDR3 length equals 12 residues. Germline V gives CDR1 MNHNS, CDR2 SASEGT. CDR3 loop: CASFFKWTEAFF. CDR3 nucleotides: TGTGCCAGCTTTTTCAAGTGGACTGAAGCTTTCTTT.

This chain joins TRBV7-2 and TRBJ2-2; TRBD1 aligns across 11 bases. CDR3 length: 16 amino acids. The germline V gene encodes CDR1 SGHTA and CDR2 FQGNSA. The V and J ends lost 5 bases and 6 bases, in that order; junction bases with no gene match: 8. CDR3 coding DNA: TGTGCCAGCAGCGTAGGGGGACAGGGGGGATCCGGGGAGCTGTTTTTT. This gives the protein CASSVGGQGGSGELFF.